This TCR beta chain was captured in a study of shared clonotypes between healthy human individuals. Generated by immunoSEQ multiplex PCR, the TCRdb table keeps only in-frame clones and is missing some. Counted here are about a million clones, 60% to 80% occurring once; the ten biggest clones make up over 0.8%. Every donor was a Caucasian adult from Nashville, Tennessee. Germline CDR1 and CDR2: LNHDA and SQIVND (reference sequence). Trimming pared 5 bases from V and 7 bases from J, leaving 15 bases between. The CDR3 is 14 residues long. The rearrangement links TRBV19 to TRBJ1-5, with a weak D call TRBD1 (5 bases). The sample was memory CD4+ T cells from PBMCs. The subset is: CD45RA-negative fraction. The source is a man aged 18 to 29 in good health. Some clones in this sample may be carry-over from other donors' samples. The CDR3 DNA reads TGTGCCAGTAGTCTCTGGGGCGTCGGCCAGCCCCAGCATTTT. This sequence encodes CASSLWGVGQPQHF.